The next 27 T cell receptor beta chains were all read from a single sample in a study of T-cell reconstitution after alpha-beta-depleted transplantation in children. During its preparation, the TCRbeta library received unique molecular identifiers. MiXCR was run by TCRdb on the PCR reads, yielding one entry per CDR3 protein. The profile shows approximately 630,000 distinct CDR3 sequences, around 13% of them singletons. Material: PBMCs, obtained before TCRalphabeta/CD19-depleted stem cell transplant. The receptors derive from a girl aged 2 to 9 with congenital amegakaryocytic thrombocytopenia, due to receive a stem cell transplant.

This clonotype was counted between two and nine times. V and J are TRBV5-6 and TRBJ2-2, with TRBD1 as a possible D gene (6 bases). CDR1 is SGHDT and CDR2 is YYEEEE in the germline V gene. This CDR3 comprises 18 residues. The V end was cut by 2 bases, the J end by 7 bases, with 24 bases between. CDR3 in amino acids: CASSLPGQPRMLGGELFF. For the CDR3, the DNA is TGTGCCAGCAGCTTACCGGGACAACCAAGGATGTTGGGCGGGGAGCTGTTTTTT.

There are a few counts of this clonotype. The chain links TRBV7-9 to TRBJ1-4, with a weak D call TRBD1 (6 bases). The CDR3 contains 16 residues. The germline V gene encodes CDR1 SEHNR and CDR2 FQNEAQ (reference sequence). The V end was cut by 5 bases, the J end by 0 bases, with 13 bases between. Here the CDR3 reads CASSNGQRATNEKLFF. The CDR3 DNA sequence: TGTGCCAGCAGCAACGGACAGCGAGCAACTAATGAAAAACTGTTTTTT.

At least ten counts were recorded for this clonotype. The chain recombines TRBV12-5 with TRBJ2-2; D is unclear. V lost 7 bases and J 3 bases, leaving 6 bases between the germline ends. The CDR3 length is 12 residues. In germline, CDR1 is LGHNT, CDR2 FRNRAP. CDR3 amino acids: CASASDTGELFF. The CDR3, as DNA: TGTGCTAGTGCCTCTGACACCGGGGAGCTGTTTTTT.

This clonotype was detected a few times. The chain employs TRBV27 and TRBJ2-7, with 9 bases aligning to TRBD1. The CDR3 extends over 16 amino acids. CDR1 and CDR2 (germline): MNHEY, SMNVEV (reference sequence). V was clipped by 5 bases and J by 3 bases; unmatched bases: 11. The CDR3 region has the DNA TGTGCCAGCAGTCATCAACCGGGACAGGGCCACTACGAGCAGTACTTC. This codes for CASSHQPGQGHYEQYF.

This clonotype was counted many times. V gene TRBV20-1 combines with J gene TRBJ1-6; D perhaps matches TRBD1 (6 bases). In germline, CDR1 is DFQATT, CDR2 SNEGSKA (reference sequence). Trimming cost V 6 bases and J 5 bases, with 11 bases left between them. The CDR3 covers 13 residues. CDR3 DNA sequence: TGCAGTGCCTGCCAGGGGCATAATTCACCCCTCCACTTT. Translation gives CSACQGHNSPLHF.

V gene TRBV7-6 combines with J gene TRBJ2-3; perhaps TRBD1 as D (6 bases). Germline lookup yields CDR1 SGHVS and CDR2 FNYEAQ. Trimming took off 5 bases at V and 2 bases at J, with 17 bases between the two ends. CDR3 length equals 16 residues. In DNA, the CDR3 is TGTGCCAGCAGCCCCTACCTAGGACAGAACACAGATACGCAGTATTTT. It yields the protein CASSPYLGQNTDTQYF.

This chain links TRBV28 with TRBJ2-7; 9 nucleotides align to TRBD2. V trimming: 5 bases; J trimming: 7 bases; junction bases outside the gene matches: 9. The CDR3 is 14 residues long. CDR1 and CDR2 from the germline V gene are MDHEN and SYDVKM. CDR3 sequence: CASSEPGLAREQYF. CDR3 DNA sequence: TGTGCCAGCAGTGAACCGGGACTAGCACGGGAGCAGTACTTC.

The chain uses TRBV5-1 and TRBJ2-7, with D perhaps being TRBD1 or TRBD2 (5 bases each). V was clipped by 2 bases and J by 3 bases, with 12 bases between them. Germline loops: CDR1 SGHRS, CDR2 YFSETQ. CDR3 size: 14 residues. DNA of the CDR3: TGCGCCAGCAGCTTCGTCGAGGGGAACTACGAGCAGTACTTC. Amino acids: CASSFVEGNYEQYF.

Note on this clonotype: A much larger clone sits a single nucleotide away, making a read error possible. The V gene is TRBV28, the J gene TRBJ2-5, with D unclear. Germline lookup yields CDR1 MDHEN and CDR2 SYDVKM. CDR3 length equals 13 residues. The CDR3, as DNA: TGTGCCTGCAGCCCTAGGGTTATAGAGACCCAGTACTTC. It translates to CACSPRVIETQYF.

The chain has TRBV5-5 and TRBJ2-1, with 7 nucleotides matching TRBD2. Looked up from germline, CDR1 is SGHKS and CDR2 is YYEKEE (reference sequence). CDR3 size: 15 residues. V lost 1 base and J lost 8; bases outside the gene matches: 9. The CDR3 region is CASSLPGLVVDEQFF. CDR3 coding DNA: TGTGCCAGCAGCTTGCCTGGACTAGTGGTTGATGAGCAGTTCTTC. Variable domain in full (rest from reference TRBV5-5 and TRBJ2-1): DAGVTQSPTHLIKTRGQQVTLRCSPISGHKSVSWYQQVLGQGPQFIFQYYEKEERGRGNFPDRFSARQFPNYSSELNVNALLLGDSALYLCASSLPGLVVDEQFFGPGTRLTVL.

The gene calls are TRBV5-1 and TRBJ2-3; 9 bases match TRBD2. CDR3 length: 16 residues. V lost 0 bases, J lost 4 bases, and 6 bases stayed unmatched. Germline-derived CDR1 and CDR2 are SGHRS and YFSETQ. The CDR3 spells CASSLASGRRADTQYF. DNA of the CDR3: TGCGCCAGCAGCTTGGCCAGCGGGAGGAGAGCAGATACGCAGTATTTT.

Concerning this clonotype: A much more abundant neighbour one base away suggests this may be a read error. This chain connects TRBV28 to TRBJ2-7; D possibly matches TRBD1 or TRBD2 (5 bases each). The V and J ends lost 4 bases and 9 bases respectively, with 10 bases between them. CDR1 and CDR2 (germline): MDHEN, SYDVKM. The CDR3 covers 11 residues. CDR3 sequence: CASSSGDVQYF. CDR3 nucleotide sequence: TGTGCCAGCAGTTCTGGGGACGTGCAGTACTTC.

This chain links TRBV4-2 with TRBJ2-7, with D possibly being TRBD2 (6 bases). Trimming shortened V by 2 bases and J by 4 bases, and 27 bases separated the two germline ends. The germline V gene has CDR1 LGHNA and CDR2 YNFKEQ. The CDR3 totals 19 residues. CDR3 sequence reads: CASSQIHISWEATPYEQYF. The CDR3 nucleotides are TGTGCCAGCAGCCAAATCCACATTTCGTGGGAGGCCACCCCATACGAGCAGTACTTC.

Turning to this clonotype: A read error may be the cause here, since a much bigger clone is one base away. Given the absence of the conserved phenylalanine or tryptophan at the CDR3 end, a read error is likely. J is TRBJ1-5 and V is TRBV12-3 or TRBV12-4, with 8 bases matching TRBD1. V shed 5 bases, J shed 6 bases, and the junction held 6 bases outside the gene matches. The CDR3 consists of 14 residues. DNA of the CDR3: TGTGCCAGCAGTGACAACAGGGGGGGTCAGCCCCAGCATCTT. Amino acids: CASSDNRGGQPQHL.

This clonotype was seen ten or more times. This rearrangement joins TRBV7-2 to TRBJ2-3; 7 positions agree with TRBD1. Germline V lookup: CDR1 SGHTA, CDR2 FQGNSA. The CDR3 sequence is 15 residues long. The J segment lost 1 base and the V segment lost 5 bases, leaving 6 bases of the junction unmatched. In DNA, the CDR3 is TGTGCCAGCAGCCCAGGGGGTACGGGCACAGATACGCAGTATTTT. Amino acid sequence: CASSPGGTGTDTQYF.

This clonotype was detected many times. The chain is built from TRBV29-1 and TRBJ2-7; no definite D call. The germline gives CDR1 SQVTM, CDR2 ANQGSEA. The CDR3 is made up of 14 amino acids. V lost 3 bases and J 7 bases, leaving 19 bases between the germline ends. As DNA, the CDR3 is TGCAGCGTTGAGTACGGAATCAAAATGCGGGAGCAGTACTTC. Translating it yields CSVEYGIKMREQYF.

This clonotype came up many times. The chain is built from TRBV5-1 and TRBJ2-4; D is tentatively TRBD1 or TRBD2 (5 bases each). This CDR3 region has 14 residues. Germline V CDR1 and CDR2: SGHRS, YFSETQ. Trimming took off 6 bases at V and 0 bases at J, with 10 bases between the two ends. The CDR3 loop reads CASKSGLAKNIQYF. Here the CDR3 DNA reads TGCGCCAGCAAGTCGGGGCTAGCCAAAAACATTCAGTACTTC.

This clonotype was found many times. J is TRBJ2-1 and V is TRBV20-1, with 8 bases that match TRBD2. CDR1 and CDR2 from the germline V gene are DFQATT and SNEGSKA (reference sequence). The CDR3 sequence is 11 residues long. The V and J ends lost 5 bases and 16 bases, in that order; junction bases with no gene match: 10. CDR3 amino acids: CSAQGGLALFF. As DNA, the CDR3 is TGCAGTGCTCAGGGCGGACTAGCCCTTTTCTTC.

CDR3 DNA: TGCAGTGCTAGAGATCTGCCAGGTAGCGGCGGCTACGAGCAGTACTTC. It encodes CSARDLPGSGGYEQYF. This rearrangement joins TRBV20-1 to TRBJ2-7; weak D call: TRBD2 (6 bases). With 0 bases removed from V and 3 bases from J, the gap between germline ends came to 18 bases. The CDR3 runs to 16 residues. CDR1 and CDR2 from the germline V gene are DFQATT and SNEGSKA (reference sequence).

This clonotype showed up many times. The DNA of the CDR3 is TGCGCCAGCAGCTTGGGACACACTGAAGCTTTCTTT. It specifies CASSLGHTEAFF. V gene TRBV5-1 combines with J gene TRBJ1-1; D gene unclear. This CDR3 comprises 12 residues. The germline gives CDR1 SGHRS, CDR2 YFSETQ. Trimming stripped 0 bases from V and 3 bases from J, with 3 bases between.

This clonotype was counted between two and nine times. The V and J genes are TRBV14 and TRBJ2-2; the D gene is possibly TRBD1 (6 bases). Looked up from germline, CDR1 is SGHDN and CDR2 is FVKESK. This CDR3 comprises 14 residues. The germline V and J ends were trimmed by 3 bases and 6 bases, with 11 bases remaining between them. The CDR3 here is CASSHSRGAGELFF. The DNA of the CDR3 is TGTGCCAGCAGCCATTCCAGGGGTGCCGGGGAGCTGTTTTTT.

The chain employs TRBV5-1 and TRBJ1-1; no clear D. The germline V and J ends were trimmed by 4 bases and 0 bases, with 22 bases remaining between them. The CDR3 is made up of 18 amino acids. Germline values: CDR1 SGHRS, CDR2 YFSETQ. This chain's CDR3 is CASSPRGRSHSLNTEAFF. In DNA, the CDR3 is TGCGCCAGCAGCCCCCGAGGTCGGAGCCATTCCCTGAACACTGAAGCTTTCTTT. The variable domain in full, with the rest retrieved from reference TRBV5-1 and TRBJ1-1, is KAGVTQTPRYLIKTRGQQVTLSCSPISGHRSVSWYQQTPGQGLQFLFEYFSETQRNKGNFPGRFSGRQFSNSRSEMNVSTLELGDSALYLCASSPRGRSHSLNTEAFFGQGTRLTVV.

The J gene is TRBJ2-1, the V gene TRBV12-3 or TRBV12-4, with TRBD2 matching 9 bases. V was pared by 6 bases and J by 8 bases, with 11 bases of the junction left unmatched. The CDR3 covers 15 residues. DNA for the CDR3: TGTGCCAGCAGAGCCGGTAGCGGGAGTTTCGATGAGCAGTTCTTC. Protein: CASRAGSGSFDEQFF.

CDR3 coding DNA: TGTGCCAGCAGTTACGATTTTCCGGGAGGGCCGACAGATACGCAGTATTTT. Protein: CASSYDFPGGPTDTQYF. V is TRBV6-5 and J is TRBJ2-3, with TRBD2 matching over 8 bases. The length of the CDR3 is 17 residues. Germline CDR1 is MNHEY and CDR2 is SVGAGI. After removal of 2 bases from V and 3 bases from J, the junction contained 10 bases not matched to a gene.

This clonotype was seen a few times. This rearrangement joins TRBV15 to TRBJ2-7; 11 positions match TRBD2. The V and J ends lost 5 bases and 0 bases, in that order; junction bases with no gene match: 6. Per the germline V gene, CDR1 is LNHNV and CDR2 is YYDKDF (reference sequence). The CDR3 sequence is 16 residues long. CDR3 in amino acids: CATSELGLAGSYEQYF. The CDR3 region has the DNA TGTGCCACCAGCGAACTTGGACTAGCGGGCTCCTACGAGCAGTACTTC.

The chain is built from TRBV27 and TRBJ2-2, with D tentatively TRBD2 (6 bases). This CDR3 has 18 amino acids. Trimming removed 3 bases from V and 4 bases from J, with 21 bases in between. Germline V gene lookup returns CDR1 MNHEY and CDR2 SMNVEV (reference sequence). CDR3 in DNA: TGTGCCAGCAGTTTCGCTGGCGGACCGGGACTGATCACCGGGGAGCTGTTTTTT. This sequence encodes CASSFAGGPGLITGELFF.

This clonotype was seen only a few times. The V and J genes are TRBV10-3 and TRBJ2-2; 12 nucleotides match TRBD1. The V gene end was trimmed by 6 bases and the J gene end by 5 bases; junction bases not matched to a gene: 10. Germline CDR1 is ENHRY and CDR2 is SYGVKD. CDR3 length equals 17 residues. In DNA form, the CDR3 reads TGTGCCATCAGCATCCGCGGGACAGGGGGCTCAACCGGGGAGCTGTTTTTT. This encodes CAISIRGTGGSTGELFF.